This TCR beta chain was retrieved from a study of T cell clusters in autoimmune cytopenias. Each sample's input was 250 to 300 ng genomic DNA, 30,000 to 45,000 genome equivalents. CDR3 length equals 17 residues. CDR1 and CDR2 from the germline V gene are SGHAT and FQDESV (reference sequence). TRB rearrangements were amplified by touch-down multiplex PCR with mixed TRB-A/B primers. Using the multiplex PCR reads, TCRdb records one entry per CDR3 protein without DNA. This specimen shows approximately 15,000 distinct CDR3 sequences; the ten leading clones hold 2% to 2.5%. The chain uses TRBV11-1 and TRBJ2-7; TCRdb calls TRBD2, which cannot be checked without DNA. Sequencing was done on a sample of peripheral blood. The sequence was collected from a human donor with an autoimmune cytopenia or autoimmune hepatitis (not recorded which). The CDR3: CASSQDVELAGMYEQYF.